The present T cell receptor (beta chain) was sequenced within a study of post-analysis software for immune sequencing data. General study results and limits: For normalized Chao1 diversity, multiple sclerosis patients scored significantly lower than controls did. Compared with controls, patients had more of five or six TRBV segments, including TRBV5-6, TRBV5-1 and TRBV20-1.

Built from TCR beta cDNA, the libraries had unique molecular identifiers in them. TCRdb re-analysed the PCR reads in MiXCR, keeping a single row per CDR3 protein. Altogether about 570,000 distinct CDR3 sequences are present, around 34% being singletons, with the ten largest covering 5% to 6%. As to this clonotype: Its antigen remains unidentified.

V lost 4 bases and J 7 bases, leaving 6 bases between the germline ends. The CDR3 spans 11 residues. Germline assignment: CDR1 SGHRS and CDR2 YFSETQ. This clonotype originated in a girl aged 2 to 17 with multiple sclerosis. The sequenced material came from blood. The rearrangement links TRBV5-1 to TRBJ2-1, with D possibly being TRBD2 (5 bases). CDR3 amino acids: CASSVANEQFF. As DNA, the CDR3 is TGCGCCAGCAGCGTAGCGAATGAGCAGTTCTTC.